A single sample is the source of the 27 T cell receptor beta chains below, sequenced in a study of cytomegalovirus exposure and HLA in healthy donors. PCR used 60 Vbeta primers and 13 Jbeta primers. The data were produced by immunoSEQ multiplex PCR, yet TCRdb's version contains in-frame clones alone and is incomplete. The profile shows fewer than 200,000 clones, about 78% of them singletons. The material sequenced was PBMCs. These receptors were collected from a man aged 35 to 55 in good health and CMV-seronegative.

This clone showed up just a few times. The J gene is TRBJ2-7, the V gene TRBV7-8, with D maybe TRBD2 (6 bases). Germline assignment: CDR1 SGHVS and CDR2 FQNEAQ. The CDR3 has 14 residues. V was cut by 5 bases and J by 2 bases, with 13 bases left in between. CDR3 region: CASSLLSGTYEQYF. The CDR3 DNA reads as TGTGCCAGCAGCCTGCTTAGCGGAACCTACGAGCAGTACTTC.

CDR3: CASSPDGGSKNIQYF. The CDR3 coding sequence is TGTGCCAGCTCACCGGACGGGGGTTCCAAAAACATTCAGTACTTC. This rearrangement joins TRBV18 to TRBJ2-4, with D possibly matching TRBD2 (6 bases). This CDR3 spans 15 amino acids. Trimming removed 3 bases from V and 2 bases from J, with 11 bases in between. Looked up from germline, CDR1 is KGHSH and CDR2 is LQKENI.

This clone was found once. CDR3 nucleotide sequence: TGTGCCAGCAGCCCTGGACAGAACTATGGCTACACCTTC. This gives the protein CASSPGQNYGYTF. The chain combines TRBV5-6 with TRBJ1-2; D perhaps matches TRBD1 (6 bases). CDR1 and CDR2 (germline): SGHDT, YYEEEE. The CDR3 is 13 amino acids. The V gene lost 4 bases and the J gene lost 2 bases, with 9 bases spanning the gap. The whole variable domain, filled in from reference TRBV5-6 and TRBJ1-2, reads DAGVTQSPTHLIKTRGQQVTLRCSPKSGHDTVSWYQQALGQGPQFIFQYYEEEERQRGNFPDRFSGHQFPNYSSELNVNALLLGDSALYLCASSPGQNYGYTFGSGTRLTVV.

The chain couples TRBV7-2 to TRBJ2-1, with 7 positions matching TRBD2. CDR1 and CDR2 (germline): SGHTA, FQGNSA. The CDR3 contains 15 residues. The junction had 7 bases not matched to a gene; V was cut back by 2 bases and J by 6 bases. The CDR3 bases are TGTGCCAGCAGCTTAAGTGTCAGGGAGGGCAATGAGCAGTTCTTC. This codes for CASSLSVREGNEQFF.

Remarks on this clone: One end of the junction varies from germline; a read error may be responsible. In the same sample, other DNA sequences code for this CDR3. The gene calls are TRBV29-1 and TRBJ1-1; D is undetermined. CDR1 and CDR2 (germline): SQVTM, ANQGSEA. The length of the CDR3 is 16 residues. DNA for the CDR3: TGCAGCGTAAAACGGGCTGGTTTCAGCGGGAACACTGAAGCTTTCTTC. This gives the protein CSVKRAGFSGNTEAFF. The variable domain in full, completed from reference TRBV29-1 and TRBJ1-1, reads SAVISQKPSRDICQRGTSLTIQCQVDSQVTMMFWYRQQPGQSLTLIATANQGSEATYESGFVIDKFPISRPNLTFSTLTVSNMSPEDSSIYLCSVKRAGFSGNTEAFFGQGTRLTVV.

This sequence joins TRBV13 and TRBJ2-7; 8 bases are a match to TRBD1. Germline assignment: CDR1 PRHDT and CDR2 FYEKMQ (reference sequence). The CDR3 covers 15 residues. V lost 4 bases to trimming and J lost 5 bases; unmatched junction nucleotides: 10. The CDR3 DNA follows: TGTGCCAGCAGCTCCTCTCGACAGGGGAACAACGAGCAGTACTTC. Encoded protein: CASSSSRQGNNEQYF. The full variable domain, its missing parts supplied by reference TRBV13 and TRBJ2-7, is AAGVIQSPRHLIKEKRETATLKCYPIPRHDTVYWYQQGPGQDPQFLISFYEKMQSDKGSIPDRFSAQQFSDYHSELNMSSLELGDSALYFCASSSSRQGNNEQYFGPGTRLTVT.

The V gene is TRBV4-3, the J gene TRBJ2-5; TRBD1 matches at 9 bases. Germline CDR1 reads LGHNA; CDR2 reads YSLEER. V lost 0 bases and J lost 4; bases outside the gene matches: 9. The CDR3 is made up of 17 amino acids. The CDR3 nucleotides are TGCGCCAGCAGCCAAGATAGGTGGACAGGGGCGAGAGAGACCCAGTACTTC. This encodes CASSQDRWTGARETQYF.

This chain connects TRBV5-1 to TRBJ1-4, with 9 bases lining up with TRBD1. V gave up 4 bases and J gave up 5 bases; unmatched junction bases: 6. The CDR3 spans 15 residues. CDR1 and CDR2 from the germline V gene are SGHRS and YFSETQ. The CDR3 DNA is TGCGCCAGCAGCCATGGGACAGGGATAAATGAAAAACTGTTTTTT. The encoded protein is CASSHGTGINEKLFF.

The chain links TRBV4-1 to TRBJ1-6; 9 positions agree with TRBD1. Germline V lookup: CDR1 MGHRA, CDR2 YSYEKL. The CDR3 contains 17 residues. J gave up 5 bases and V 4 bases, and 9 bases lay outside the gene matches. CDR3 sequence: CASSPRVRDRDNSPLHF. CDR3 nucleotides: TGCGCCAGCAGCCCGAGGGTCCGGGACAGGGATAATTCACCCCTCCACTTT.

V is TRBV7-2 and J is TRBJ2-7; 9 bases are shared with TRBD1. This CDR3 comprises 18 residues. The junction had 20 bases not matched to a gene; V was cut back by 4 bases and J by 7 bases. CDR1 and CDR2 (germline): SGHTA, FQGNSA. CDR3 protein: CASSSRPRGGTGFREQYF. CDR3 coding DNA: TGTGCCAGCAGCTCCCGCCCCCGGGGTGGGACAGGGTTTCGAGAGCAGTACTTC.

V gene TRBV13 combines with J gene TRBJ2-5; 11 positions match TRBD2. The CDR3 runs to 15 residues. The V segment lost 3 bases and the J segment 1 base; nucleotides outside the gene matches: 1. Looked up from germline, CDR1 is PRHDT and CDR2 is FYEKMQ (reference sequence). The CDR3 sequence: CASSFGLAGQETQYF. The DNA for the CDR3 is TGTGCCAGCAGCTTTGGACTAGCGGGCCAAGAGACCCAGTACTTC.

The chain carries TRBV10-2 and TRBJ1-5, with 8 positions matching TRBD1. Germline V lookup: CDR1 WSHSY, CDR2 SAAADI. Unmatched junction bases numbered 3, after V lost 6 bases and J lost 5 bases. This CDR3 is built from 13 residues. The chain's CDR3 is CASSLTGDQPQHF. Here the CDR3 DNA reads TGCGCCAGCAGCCTGACAGGGGATCAGCCCCAGCATTTT.

V usage is TRBV25-1 and J usage is TRBJ2-2; a weak D match, TRBD2 (6 bases). The CDR3 contains 13 residues. Trimming stripped 4 bases from V and 9 bases from J, with 12 bases between. Germline CDR1 MGHDK, CDR2 SYGVNS. The CDR3 sequence: CASSGSGTRELFF. Here the CDR3 DNA reads TGTGCCAGCAGTGGGTCCGGGACTCGGGAGCTGTTTTTT.

The J gene is TRBJ2-2, the V gene TRBV27; D may be TRBD1 (6 bases). Germline values: CDR1 MNHEY, CDR2 SMNVEV (reference sequence). There are 15 residues in the CDR3. V lost 6 bases to trimming and J lost 3 bases, with 14 bases between them. The CDR3 DNA reads TGTGCCAGCAGAGCTACAGGGCTCGACACCGGGGAGCTGTTTTTT. It specifies CASRATGLDTGELFF.

This chain connects TRBV11-2 to TRBJ1-2; perhaps TRBD1 as D (6 bases). Germline V gene sequence: CDR1 SGHAT, CDR2 FQNNGV. The V and J ends lost 3 bases and 2 bases respectively, with 10 bases between them. There are 14 residues in the CDR3. The CDR3 bases are TGTGCCAGCAGCTTGACAGGCTCAAACTATGGCTACACCTTC. This gives the protein CASSLTGSNYGYTF. Complete variable domain (other parts from reference TRBV11-2 and TRBJ1-2): EAGVAQSPRYKIIEKRQSVAFWCNPISGHATLYWYQQILGQGPKLLIQFQNNGVVDDSQLPKDRFSAERLKGVDSTLKIQPAKLEDSAVYLCASSLTGSNYGYTFGSGTRLTVV.

The chain combines TRBV21-1 with TRBJ1-5; the table's D call, TRBD1, has no DNA check behind it. TRBV21-1 is a known pseudogene. The length of the CDR3 is 14 residues. CDR3 bases: TGTGCCAGCAGCGAAAACAGGGGGCGGCAGCCCCAGCATTTT. It is translated as CASSENRGRQPQHF.

This clone was seen only a few times. The chain has TRBV6-4 and TRBJ2-3, with D maybe TRBD2 (6 bases). Trimming took 6 bases from V and 6 from J, leaving 16 bases between them. Germline V CDR1 and CDR2: MRHNA, SNTAGT. The CDR3 sequence is 14 residues long. Here the CDR3 DNA reads TGTGCCAGCAGCTCAGGGACTTCCGCCGATACGCAGTATTTT. Its translation is CASSSGTSADTQYF.

Concerning this clone itself: This sample also contains other DNA sequences that code for the same CDR3. The gene calls are TRBV6-1 and TRBJ1-5, with D uncertain. The V end lost 3 bases, the J end lost 4 bases, and 7 bases lay between the germline ends. The CDR3 spans 13 residues. Germline CDR1 and CDR2: MNHNS and SASEGT. CDR3 loop: CASSESRNQPQHF. The CDR3 region has the DNA TGTGCCAGCAGTGAGTCGAGGAATCAGCCCCAGCATTTT.

The CDR3 DNA reads as TGTGCCAGCAGTGTTAACATAGGGGCTTCCTACGAGCAGTACTTC. Translating it yields CASSVNIGASYEQYF. The chain couples TRBV6-4 to TRBJ2-7; D is possibly TRBD1 (5 bases). V dropped 4 bases and J dropped 1 base, with 14 bases sitting between them. CDR1 and CDR2 (germline): MRHNA, SNTAGT. This CDR3 contains 15 residues.

The J gene is TRBJ1-2, the V gene TRBV29-1; 11 nucleotides match TRBD1. V shed 8 bases and J 7 bases; nucleotides not matched to a gene: 3. Germline V lookup: CDR1 SQVTM, CDR2 ANQGSEA. This CDR3 has 11 amino acids. The CDR3 sequence: CSTGQGAGYTF. The CDR3 bases are TGCAGCACTGGACAGGGGGCTGGCTACACCTTC.

This clone has only one observation. The chain combines TRBV5-1 with TRBJ1-4; D gene uncertain. The V end lost 6 bases, the J end lost 4 bases, and 13 bases lay between the germline ends. Germline CDR1 SGHRS, CDR2 YFSETQ. This CDR3 has 14 residues. In DNA, the CDR3 is TGCGCCAGCACCCCCGACTTGCATAATGAAAAACTGTTTTTT. Protein product: CASTPDLHNEKLFF.

The V and J genes are TRBV18 and TRBJ1-2; TRBD1 is a possible D gene (6 bases). This CDR3 spans 12 amino acids. Trimming took off 6 bases at V and 7 bases at J, with 12 bases between the two ends. CDR1 and CDR2 (germline): KGHSH, LQKENI. The CDR3 DNA reads as TGTGCCAGCTCCCCGGACAGCGGTGGCTACACCTTC. As protein: CASSPDSGGYTF.

V usage is TRBV14 and J usage is TRBJ1-3; tentative D call: TRBD1 (5 bases). V lost 6 bases and J 2 bases, leaving 8 bases between the germline ends. Germline V gene sequence: CDR1 SGHDN, CDR2 FVKESK. The CDR3 is made up of 13 amino acids. As DNA, the CDR3 is TGTGCCAGCAGTCAGGACACTGGAAACACCATATATTTT. Translation: CASSQDTGNTIYF.

The chain combines TRBV13 with TRBJ2-7; D is uncertain. V dropped 0 bases and J dropped 1 base, with 7 bases sitting between them. CDR1 is PRHDT, CDR2 FYEKMQ, per germline (reference sequence). The CDR3 is made up of 14 amino acids. CDR3 DNA: TGTGCCAGCAGCTTAGGCCCGGTGTCCTACGAGCAGTACTTC. Translating it yields CASSLGPVSYEQYF.

The V and J genes are TRBV7-2 and TRBJ2-5; a weak D match, TRBD1 (5 bases). The CDR3 covers 14 residues. Germline CDR1 reads SGHTA; CDR2 reads FQGNSA. Trimming removed 3 bases at V and 4 bases at J, with 12 bases between. The CDR3 region is CASSLRQGRETQYF. The DNA for the CDR3 is TGTGCCAGCAGCTTGAGGCAGGGAAGAGAGACCCAGTACTTC. Drawing the rest from reference TRBV7-2 and TRBJ2-5, the complete variable domain is GAGVSQSPSNKVTEKGKDVELRCDPISGHTALYWYRQSLGQGLEFLIYFQGNSAPDKSGLPSDRFSAERTGGSVSTLTIQRTQQEDSAVYLCASSLRQGRETQYFGPGTRLLVL.

This clone occurred a few times. The J gene is TRBJ2-4, the V gene TRBV15; tentative D call: TRBD2 (6 bases). The germline gives CDR1 LNHNV, CDR2 YYDKDF (reference sequence). V shed 0 bases and J shed 8 bases, with 14 bases lying between them. The CDR3 loop spans 15 amino acids. The CDR3 DNA is TGTGCCACCAGCAGAGATGGGGGGATCCAGGACATTCAGTACTTC. This encodes CATSRDGGIQDIQYF.

The CDR3 sequence: CASSVEGTSGGGMYF. The CDR3 nucleotides are TGTGCCAGCAGCGTAGAGGGGACTAGCGGGGGAGGTATGTACTTC. The chain combines TRBV9 with TRBJ2-7; 14 bases align to TRBD2. This CDR3 is built from 15 residues. The J segment lost 12 bases and the V segment lost 0 bases, leaving 8 bases of the junction unmatched. The germline CDR1 and CDR2 sequences are SGDLS and YYNGEE.